The 20 T cell receptor beta chains reported below all come from one sample, sequenced in a study of blood T cell repertoires in COVID-19. Clones were read by immunoSEQ multiplex PCR, and TCRdb kept only the in-frame ones, dropping some. The table has 200,000 to 250,000 clones, 70% to 85% seen once. Sample: peripheral blood. Receptor source: a woman at least 80 years old with acute or convalescent COVID-19.

This chain joins TRBV27 and TRBJ1-1, with D maybe TRBD1 (6 bases). V was shortened by 5 bases and J by 5 bases, with 15 bases between the two germline ends. Germline V gives CDR1 MNHEY, CDR2 SMNVEV (reference sequence). The CDR3 is made up of 14 amino acids. This chain's CDR3 is CASSPPGRGTEAFF. CDR3 sequence (DNA): TGTGCCAGCAGTCCCCCAGGGAGGGGGACTGAAGCTTTCTTT.

Regarding this clone: The same CDR3 also results from other DNA sequences found in this sample. This chain links TRBV12-3 or TRBV12-4 with TRBJ1-1; possible D gene TRBD1, 5 bases. The CDR3 has 13 amino acids. The V gene lost 6 bases and the J gene lost 1 base, with 9 bases spanning the gap. CDR3 bases: TGTGCCAGCAGCCGTGGACAGAACACTGAAGCTTTCTTT. Residues: CASSRGQNTEAFF.

The genes are TRBV3-1 (or the pseudogene TRBV3-2) and TRBJ1-5; 9 nucleotides match TRBD1. The CDR3 is made up of 14 amino acids. CDR1 LGHDT and CDR2 YNNKEL come from the germline V gene (reference sequence). With V trimmed by 3 bases and J by 6 bases, 3 bases remained unmatched. CDR3 region: CASSQGTGRQPQHF. The CDR3 DNA follows: TGTGCCAGCAGCCAGGGGACAGGGCGTCAGCCCCAGCATTTT.

This clone appeared once. This chain connects TRBV19 to TRBJ2-5; D may be TRBD2 (5 bases). The germline V and J ends were trimmed by 4 bases and 2 bases, with 11 bases remaining between them. This CDR3 contains 14 residues. Germline CDR1 LNHDA, CDR2 SQIVND (reference sequence). The CDR3: CASSRPGSQETQYF. For the CDR3, the DNA is TGTGCCAGTAGTAGACCGGGGAGTCAAGAGACCCAGTACTTC.

The CDR3 region is CASRRQVQGVYGYTF. DNA for the CDR3: TGTGCCAGCAGGCGACAAGTACAGGGGGTCTATGGCTACACCTTC. The chain couples TRBV6-5 to TRBJ1-2; 8 bases match TRBD1. The CDR3 consists of 15 residues. V lost 6 bases, J lost 4 bases, and 10 bases stayed unmatched. Per the germline V gene, CDR1 is MNHEY and CDR2 is SVGAGI.

The chain is built from TRBV2 and TRBJ2-3; a weak D match, TRBD1 (7 bases). The germline CDR1 and CDR2 sequences are SNHLY and FYNNEI. CDR3 length: 15 residues. Trimming shortened V by 5 bases and J by 6 bases, and 18 bases separated the two germline ends. CDR3 region: CASSLQGGQIDTQYF. CDR3 coding DNA: TGTGCCAGCAGTCTTCAGGGGGGTCAAATCGATACGCAGTATTTT.

Here the CDR3 reads CASSQDDSYSGNTIYF. The CDR3 nucleotides are TGTGCCAGCAGCCAAGACGACAGTTACTCTGGAAACACCATATATTTT. This chain joins TRBV4-2 and TRBJ1-3; possible D gene TRBD1, 5 bases. The CDR3 loop spans 16 amino acids. V lost 0 bases and J lost 0, with 9 bases in between. CDR1 is LGHNA, CDR2 YNFKEQ, per germline.

The chain is built from TRBV5-1 and TRBJ1-2; a weak D match, TRBD1 (6 bases). The CDR3 contains 16 residues. CDR1 is SGHRS, CDR2 YFSETQ, per germline. Trimming pared 4 bases from V and 6 bases from J, leaving 22 bases between. The CDR3 spells CASSPERSGQTHGYTF. Here the CDR3 DNA reads TGCGCCAGCAGCCCGGAACGTTCCGGACAGACCCATGGCTACACCTTC.

This rearrangement joins TRBV3-1 (or the pseudogene TRBV3-2) to TRBJ1-5; D may be TRBD1 (6 bases). The V end lost 1 base, the J end lost 7 bases, and 17 bases lay between the germline ends. The CDR3 runs 16 residues. Germline V gives CDR1 LGHDT, CDR2 YNNKEL (reference sequence). CDR3 region: CASSQAGGRGGQPQHF. CDR3 DNA: TGTGCCAGCAGCCAAGCTGGTGGCAGGGGAGGGCAGCCCCAGCATTTT.

V is TRBV19 and J is TRBJ1-1; 7 bases are shared with TRBD1. Per germline, CDR1 LNHDA and CDR2 SQIVND (reference sequence). V lost 3 bases and J lost 5; bases outside the gene matches: 9. CDR3 length: 15 amino acids. CDR3: CASSMEGQSRTEAFF. The CDR3 region has the DNA TGTGCCAGTAGTATGGAGGGACAGTCACGTACTGAAGCTTTCTTT.

The rearrangement joins TRBV3-1 (or the pseudogene TRBV3-2) to TRBJ1-1; possible D gene TRBD1, 6 bases. With 5 bases removed from V and 1 base from J, the gap between germline ends came to 11 bases. Germline loops: CDR1 LGHDT, CDR2 YNNKEL (reference sequence). CDR3 length: 14 residues. The CDR3, as DNA: TGTGCCAGCAGCGTACGGGGACAGAACACTGAAGCTTTCTTT. Amino acid sequence: CASSVRGQNTEAFF.

This chain links TRBV27 with TRBJ2-3, with 7 bases lining up with TRBD2. The J segment lost 5 bases and the V segment lost 2 bases, leaving 10 bases of the junction unmatched. The CDR3 contains 16 residues. The germline V gene encodes CDR1 MNHEY and CDR2 SMNVEV (reference sequence). CDR3 in DNA: TGTGCCAGCAGTTTAAGTGGCGGGAGAGGTGGAGATACGCAGTATTTT. This translates into CASSLSGGRGGDTQYF.

The CDR3 spells CASSLRGGLSYNEQFF. CDR3 nucleotides: TGTGCCAGCAGCTTAAGGGGGGGCCTTTCCTACAATGAGCAGTTCTTC. This chain links TRBV11-2 with TRBJ2-1, with D possibly matching TRBD2 (7 bases). V lost 2 bases to trimming and J lost 1 base, with 12 bases between them. The CDR3 sequence is 16 residues long. CDR1 and CDR2 (germline): SGHAT, FQNNGV.

The J gene is TRBJ2-7, the V gene TRBV7-3, with D possibly TRBD2 on 6 matching bases. This CDR3 is built from 13 residues. The V and J ends lost 5 bases and 8 bases respectively, with 16 bases between them. Germline values: CDR1 SGHTA, CDR2 FQGTGA. In DNA, the CDR3 is TGTGCCAGCAGCGCATACGGCGGGGTAAAGCAGTACTTC. Protein product: CASSAYGGVKQYF.

This chain connects TRBV6-6 to TRBJ1-6; D remains ambiguous. The germline CDR1 and CDR2 sequences are MNHNY and SVGAGI (reference sequence). The CDR3 covers 12 residues. Trimming took 0 bases from V and 9 from J, leaving 3 bases between them. CDR3 residues: CASSYSGSPLHF. The CDR3 bases are TGTGCCAGCAGTTACTCCGGTTCACCCCTCCACTTT.

V gene TRBV3-1 (or the pseudogene TRBV3-2) combines with J gene TRBJ2-1, with TRBD2 matching 8 bases. CDR3 size: 15 residues. After removal of 4 bases from V and 6 bases from J, the junction contained 8 bases not matched to a gene. The germline V gene has CDR1 LGHDT and CDR2 YNNKEL (reference sequence). The CDR3 protein is CASSPRGGPPNEQFF. The CDR3, as DNA: TGTGCCAGCAGCCCACGGGGGGGGCCCCCCAATGAGCAGTTCTTC.

The table lists this clone with a few counts. The chain is built from TRBV19 and TRBJ1-2, with TRBD1 as a possible D gene (6 bases). Germline loops: CDR1 LNHDA, CDR2 SQIVND (reference sequence). The CDR3 contains 15 residues. Trimming shortened V by 3 bases and J by 2 bases, and 13 bases separated the two germline ends. The CDR3 sequence is CASSISGTPNYGYTF. CDR3 coding DNA: TGTGCCAGTAGTATCTCCGGGACACCGAACTATGGCTACACCTTC.

The rearrangement uses TRBV19 and TRBJ2-3, with 8 bases fitting TRBD2. Germline-derived CDR1 and CDR2 are LNHDA and SQIVND (reference sequence). The V gene end was trimmed by 6 bases and the J gene end by 7 bases; junction bases not matched to a gene: 12. This CDR3 is 15 amino acids long. CDR3 amino acids: CASRVSSGSINTQYF. CDR3 nucleotides: TGTGCCAGTAGGGTATCCAGCGGGAGTATAAATACGCAGTATTTT.

The rearrangement links TRBV3-1 (or the pseudogene TRBV3-2) to TRBJ1-1, with a possible D match to TRBD1 (5 bases). CDR3 length: 13 amino acids. In germline, CDR1 is LGHDT, CDR2 YNNKEL (reference sequence). The V gene lost 0 bases and the J gene lost 4 bases, with 6 bases spanning the gap. In DNA form, the CDR3 reads TGTGCCAGCAGCCAAGACAGGGCCACTGAAGCTTTCTTT. Its translation is CASSQDRATEAFF.

The chain combines TRBV19 with TRBJ2-7, with TRBD1 matching 10 bases. This CDR3 spans 16 amino acids. The germline CDR1 and CDR2 sequences are LNHDA and SQIVND (reference sequence). V was clipped by 6 bases and J by 5 bases; unmatched bases: 13. The CDR3 bases are TGTGCCAGTAGCTCATCCGGGACAGGGGAGATGGACGAGCAGTACTTC. This codes for CASSSSGTGEMDEQYF.